This T cell receptor beta chain was found in a study of blood T cell repertoires in COVID-19. Study-wide background: From T cells, B-cell-depleted T cells, or PBMCs came the material, which was cDNA or gDNA.

The data were produced by immunoSEQ multiplex PCR, yet TCRdb's version contains in-frame clones alone and is incomplete. The sample gives about 56,000 clones, roughly 90% of which show up once; around a fifth is in the top ten. The CDR3 covers 14 residues. V dropped 0 bases and J dropped 4; count of bases not matched to a gene: 0. The germline gives CDR1 SGHRS, CDR2 YFSETQ. The source material was peripheral blood. The TCR was taken from a human donor in a cohort sampled during active COVID-19. The rearrangement uses TRBV5-1 and TRBJ1-2, with TRBD1 matching 10 bases. The DNA of the CDR3 is TGCGCCAGCAGCTTGGGACAGGGGGCCTATGGCTACACCTTC. It specifies CASSLGQGAYGYTF. Combining the CDR3 with reference TRBV5-1 and TRBJ1-2 gives the whole variable domain KAGVTQTPRYLIKTRGQQVTLSCSPISGHRSVSWYQQTPGQGLQFLFEYFSETQRNKGNFPGRFSGRQFSNSRSEMNVSTLELGDSALYLCASSLGQGAYGYTFGSGTRLTVV.